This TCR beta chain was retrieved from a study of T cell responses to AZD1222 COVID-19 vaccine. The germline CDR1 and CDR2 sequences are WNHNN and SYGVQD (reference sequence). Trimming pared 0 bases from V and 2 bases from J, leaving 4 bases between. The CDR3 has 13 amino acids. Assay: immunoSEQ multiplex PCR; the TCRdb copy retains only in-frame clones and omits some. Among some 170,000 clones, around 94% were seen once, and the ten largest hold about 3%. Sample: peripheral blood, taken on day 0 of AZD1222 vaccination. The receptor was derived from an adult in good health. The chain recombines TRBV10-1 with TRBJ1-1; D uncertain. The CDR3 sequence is CASSESHNTEAFF. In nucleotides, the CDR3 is TGCGCCAGCAGTGAGTCGCACAACACTGAAGCTTTCTTT.